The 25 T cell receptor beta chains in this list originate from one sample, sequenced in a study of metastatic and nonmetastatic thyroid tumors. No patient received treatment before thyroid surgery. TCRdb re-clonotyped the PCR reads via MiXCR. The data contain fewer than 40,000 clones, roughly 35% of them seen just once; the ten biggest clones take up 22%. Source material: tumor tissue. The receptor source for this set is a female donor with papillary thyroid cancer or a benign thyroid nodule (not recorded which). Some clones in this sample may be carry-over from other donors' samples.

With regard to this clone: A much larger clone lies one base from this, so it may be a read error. The CDR3 DNA follows: TGTGCCAGCAGCCAAGCTAGCGGACTCACCTACGAGCAGTACTTC. It yields the protein CASSQASGLTYEQYF. The V gene is TRBV4-2, the J gene TRBJ2-7; 7 bases map to TRBD2. The junction had 5 bases not matched to a gene; V was cut back by 1 base and J by 2 bases. Germline CDR1 LGHNA, CDR2 YNFKEQ. This CDR3 spans 15 amino acids.

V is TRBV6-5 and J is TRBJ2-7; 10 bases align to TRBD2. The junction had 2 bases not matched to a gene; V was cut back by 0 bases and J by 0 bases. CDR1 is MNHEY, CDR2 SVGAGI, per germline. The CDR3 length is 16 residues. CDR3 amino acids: CASSYSRTSGSYEQYF. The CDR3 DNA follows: TGTGCCAGCAGTTACTCGAGGACTAGCGGCTCCTACGAGCAGTACTTC.

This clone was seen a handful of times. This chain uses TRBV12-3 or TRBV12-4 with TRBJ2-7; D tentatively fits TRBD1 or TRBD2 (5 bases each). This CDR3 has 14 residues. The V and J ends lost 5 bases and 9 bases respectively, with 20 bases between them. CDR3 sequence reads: CASSPRLDRGGQYF. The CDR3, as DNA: TGTGCCAGCAGTCCCAGACTCGACCGGGGCGGGCAGTACTTC.

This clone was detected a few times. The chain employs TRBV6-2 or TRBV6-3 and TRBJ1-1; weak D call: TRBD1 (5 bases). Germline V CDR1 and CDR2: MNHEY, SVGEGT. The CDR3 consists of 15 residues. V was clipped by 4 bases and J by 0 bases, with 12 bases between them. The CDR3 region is CASSSAGSMNTEAFF. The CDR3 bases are TGTGCCAGCAGTTCGGCAGGGTCTATGAACACTGAAGCTTTCTTT.

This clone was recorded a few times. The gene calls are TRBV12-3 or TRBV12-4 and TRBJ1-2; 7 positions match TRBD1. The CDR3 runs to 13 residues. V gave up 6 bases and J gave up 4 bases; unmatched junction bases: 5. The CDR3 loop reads CASSRQGIYGYTF. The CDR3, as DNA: TGTGCCAGCAGCCGACAGGGAATCTATGGCTACACCTTC.

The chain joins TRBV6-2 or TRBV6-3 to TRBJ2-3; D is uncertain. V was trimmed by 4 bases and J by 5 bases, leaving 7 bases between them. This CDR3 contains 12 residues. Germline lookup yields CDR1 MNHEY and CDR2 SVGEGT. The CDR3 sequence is CASSSLGDTQYF. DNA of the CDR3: TGTGCCAGCAGTTCCCTAGGAGATACGCAGTATTTT.

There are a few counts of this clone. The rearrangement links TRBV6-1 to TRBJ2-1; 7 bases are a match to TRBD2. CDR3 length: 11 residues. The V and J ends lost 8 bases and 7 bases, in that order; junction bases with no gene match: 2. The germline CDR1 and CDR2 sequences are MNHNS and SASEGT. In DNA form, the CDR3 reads TGTGCCAGCGGGACTATAAATGAGCAGTTCTTC. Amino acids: CASGTINEQFF.

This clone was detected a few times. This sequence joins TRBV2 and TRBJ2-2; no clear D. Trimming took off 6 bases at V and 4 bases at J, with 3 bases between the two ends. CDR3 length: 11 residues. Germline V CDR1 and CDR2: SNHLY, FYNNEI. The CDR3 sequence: CASRATGELFF. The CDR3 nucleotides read TGTGCCAGCAGGGCCACCGGGGAGCTGTTTTTT.

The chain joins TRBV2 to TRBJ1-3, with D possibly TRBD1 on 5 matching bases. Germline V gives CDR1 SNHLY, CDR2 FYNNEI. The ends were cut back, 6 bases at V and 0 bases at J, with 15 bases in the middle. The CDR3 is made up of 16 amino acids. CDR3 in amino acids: CASSRRGQGSGNTIYF. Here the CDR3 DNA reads TGTGCCAGCAGCCGACGGGGCCAGGGCTCTGGAAACACCATATATTTT.

The CDR3 coding sequence is TGTGCCAGCAGCGACAGGGGGGACTACGAGCAGTACTTC. It specifies CASSDRGDYEQYF. The genes are TRBV27 and TRBJ2-7; 9 nucleotides align to TRBD1. The ends lost 6 bases at V and 3 bases at J; junction bases unmatched: 3. The CDR3 contains 13 residues. Germline assignment: CDR1 MNHEY and CDR2 SMNVEV (reference sequence).

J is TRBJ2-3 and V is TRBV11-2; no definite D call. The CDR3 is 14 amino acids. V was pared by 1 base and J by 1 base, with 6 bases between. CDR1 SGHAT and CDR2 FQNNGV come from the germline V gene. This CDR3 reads CASSLVSRTDTQYF. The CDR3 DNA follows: TGTGCCAGCAGCTTAGTAAGCCGCACAGATACGCAGTATTTT.

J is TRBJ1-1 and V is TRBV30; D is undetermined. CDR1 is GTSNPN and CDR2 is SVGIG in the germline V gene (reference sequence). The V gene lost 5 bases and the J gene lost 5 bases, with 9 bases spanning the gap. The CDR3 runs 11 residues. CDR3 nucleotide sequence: TGTGCCTGGGGCCGGGGAACTGAAGCTTTCTTT. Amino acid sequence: CAWGRGTEAFF.

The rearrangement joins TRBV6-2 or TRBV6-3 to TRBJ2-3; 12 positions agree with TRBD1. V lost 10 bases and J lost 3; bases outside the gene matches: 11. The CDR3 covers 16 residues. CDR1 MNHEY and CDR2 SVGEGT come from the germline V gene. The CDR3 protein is CATVTGTGGRTDTQYF. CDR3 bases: TGTGCCACCGTTACCGGGACAGGGGGCAGGACAGATACGCAGTATTTT.

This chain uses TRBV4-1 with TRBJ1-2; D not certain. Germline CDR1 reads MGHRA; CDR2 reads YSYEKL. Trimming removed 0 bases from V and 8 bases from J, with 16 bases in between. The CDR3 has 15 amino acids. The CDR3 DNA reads TGCGCCAGCAGCCAAGAGCACGGTACTGGAGACGGCTACACCTTC. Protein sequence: CASSQEHGTGDGYTF.

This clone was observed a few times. The CDR3 sequence is CASSGTSASDTQYF. DNA for the CDR3: TGTGCCAGCAGTGGGACTAGCGCTTCAGATACGCAGTATTTT. V gene TRBV12-3 or TRBV12-4 combines with J gene TRBJ2-3; 10 bases map to TRBD2. After removal of 5 bases from V and 4 bases from J, the junction contained 3 bases not matched to a gene. This CDR3 region has 14 residues.

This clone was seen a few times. CDR3 bases: TGTGCCAGCGAGACACTGGACAGGGCCTACGAGCAGTACTTC. It specifies CASETLDRAYEQYF. V gene TRBV2 combines with J gene TRBJ2-7; 8 nucleotides align to TRBD1. CDR3 length: 14 amino acids. After removal of 8 bases from V and 2 bases from J, the junction contained 8 bases not matched to a gene. Germline CDR1 SNHLY, CDR2 FYNNEI. Using reference TRBV2 and TRBJ2-7 for the parts outside the CDR3, the full variable domain is EPEVTQTPSHQVTQMGQEVILRCVPISNHLYFYWYRQILGQKVEFLVSFYNNEISEKSEIFDDQFSVERPDGSNFTLKIRSTKLEDSAMYFCASETLDRAYEQYFGPGTRLTVT.

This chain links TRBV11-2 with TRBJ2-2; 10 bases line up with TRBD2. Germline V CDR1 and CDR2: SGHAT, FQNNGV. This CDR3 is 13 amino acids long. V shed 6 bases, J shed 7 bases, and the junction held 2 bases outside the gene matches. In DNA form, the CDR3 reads TGTGCCAGCAGTTCTAGCGGGAGCGGGGAGCTGTTTTTT. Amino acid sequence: CASSSSGSGELFF. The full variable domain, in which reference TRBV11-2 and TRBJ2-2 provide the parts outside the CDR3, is EAGVAQSPRYKIIEKRQSVAFWCNPISGHATLYWYQQILGQGPKLLIQFQNNGVVDDSQLPKDRFSAERLKGVDSTLKIQPAKLEDSAVYLCASSSSGSGELFFGEGSRLTVL.

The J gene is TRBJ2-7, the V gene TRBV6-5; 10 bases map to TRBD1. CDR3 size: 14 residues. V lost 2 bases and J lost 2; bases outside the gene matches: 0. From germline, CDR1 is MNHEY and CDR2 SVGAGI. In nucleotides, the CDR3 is TGTGCCAGCAGTTACGGACAGGGGGCCTACGAGCAGTACTTC. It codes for CASSYGQGAYEQYF.

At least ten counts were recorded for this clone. CDR3: CASSQESAQGSYQPQHF. The CDR3 DNA reads TGCGCCAGCAGCCAAGAAAGTGCGCAGGGGAGTTATCAGCCCCAGCATTTT. The chain couples TRBV4-1 to TRBJ1-5; D possibly corresponds to TRBD1 (6 bases). CDR1 is MGHRA and CDR2 is YSYEKL in the germline V gene. V was shortened by 0 bases and J by 5 bases, with 17 bases between the two germline ends. This CDR3 has 17 residues.

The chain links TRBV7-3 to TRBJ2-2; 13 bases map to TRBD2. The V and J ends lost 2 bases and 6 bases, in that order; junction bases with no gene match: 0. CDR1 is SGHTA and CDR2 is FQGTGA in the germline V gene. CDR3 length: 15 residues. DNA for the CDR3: TGTGCCAGCAGCTTAGGACTAGCGGGAGCCGGGGAGCTGTTTTTT. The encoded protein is CASSLGLAGAGELFF.

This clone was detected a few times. CDR3 bases: TGTGCCAGCAATTACGGGAGTACGCAGTATTTT. This encodes CASNYGSTQYF. This sequence joins TRBV12-3 or TRBV12-4 and TRBJ2-3; TRBD2 is a possible D gene (6 bases). V was clipped by 7 bases and J by 8 bases, with 10 bases between them. The CDR3 covers 11 residues.

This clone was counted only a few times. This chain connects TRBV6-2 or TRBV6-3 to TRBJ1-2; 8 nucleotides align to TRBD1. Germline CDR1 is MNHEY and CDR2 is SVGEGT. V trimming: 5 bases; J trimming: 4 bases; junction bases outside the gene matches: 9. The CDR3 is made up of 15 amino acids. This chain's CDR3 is CASSPALTGGYGYTF. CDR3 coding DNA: TGTGCCAGCAGTCCCGCCCTTACAGGGGGCTATGGCTACACCTTC.

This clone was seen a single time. In DNA, the CDR3 is TGTGCCAGCAAGCGGAGCGAGAACAATGAGCAGTTCTTC. It specifies CASKRSENNEQFF. This chain joins TRBV11-2 and TRBJ2-1, with a weak D call TRBD2 (5 bases). Germline values: CDR1 SGHAT, CDR2 FQNNGV. V lost 7 bases and J lost 5, with 12 bases in between. The CDR3 spans 13 residues. The variable domain in full, with the rest retrieved from reference TRBV11-2 and TRBJ2-1, is EAGVAQSPRYKIIEKRQSVAFWCNPISGHATLYWYQQILGQGPKLLIQFQNNGVVDDSQLPKDRFSAERLKGVDSTLKIQPAKLEDSAVYLCASKRSENNEQFFGPGTRLTVL.

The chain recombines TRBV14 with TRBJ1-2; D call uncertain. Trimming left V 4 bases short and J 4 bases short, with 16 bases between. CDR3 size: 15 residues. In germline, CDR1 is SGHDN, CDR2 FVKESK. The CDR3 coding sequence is TGTGCCAGCAGCCCAAGGGTCGGATGGGCCTATGGCTACACCTTC. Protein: CASSPRVGWAYGYTF.

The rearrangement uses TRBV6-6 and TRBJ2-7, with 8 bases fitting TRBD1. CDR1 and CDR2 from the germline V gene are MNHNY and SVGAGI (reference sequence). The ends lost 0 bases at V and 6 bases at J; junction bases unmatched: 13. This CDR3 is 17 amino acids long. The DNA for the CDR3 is TGTGCCAGCAGTTACTCGGCGTTTGCGGGACAGGACCGCGAGCAGTACTTC. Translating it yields CASSYSAFAGQDREQYF.